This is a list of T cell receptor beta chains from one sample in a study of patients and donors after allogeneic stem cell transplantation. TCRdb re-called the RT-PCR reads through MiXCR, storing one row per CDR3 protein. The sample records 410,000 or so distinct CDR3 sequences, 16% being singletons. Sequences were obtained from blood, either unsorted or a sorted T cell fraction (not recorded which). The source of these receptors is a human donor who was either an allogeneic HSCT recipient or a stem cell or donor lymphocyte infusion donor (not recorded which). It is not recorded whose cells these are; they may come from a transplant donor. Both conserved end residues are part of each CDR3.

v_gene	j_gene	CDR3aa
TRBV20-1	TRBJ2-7	CSARERRVRAYEQYF
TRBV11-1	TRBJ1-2	CASSYDRSYGYTF
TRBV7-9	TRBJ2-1	CASRINEGNYNEQFF
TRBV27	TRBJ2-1	CASSLGGLAREQFF
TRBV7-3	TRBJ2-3	CASSFRGDITDTQYF
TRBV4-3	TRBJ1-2	CASSQVGVDLGGYTF
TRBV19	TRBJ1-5	CASSTHSNQPQHF
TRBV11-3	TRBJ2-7	CASSDSGVGSYEQYF
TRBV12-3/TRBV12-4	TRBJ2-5	CASSLFPRHGETQYF
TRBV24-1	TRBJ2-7	CATSVGPNEQYF
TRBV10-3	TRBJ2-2	CAALATTNTGELFF
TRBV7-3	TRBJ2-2	CASSLGESGELFF
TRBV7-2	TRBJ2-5	CASSLVGRAQETQYF
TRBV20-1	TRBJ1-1	CSARGQENTEAFF
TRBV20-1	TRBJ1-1	CSASWTGGFPEAFF
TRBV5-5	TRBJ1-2	CASSLPGSGNGYTF
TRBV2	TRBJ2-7	CASSVEGLSEQYF
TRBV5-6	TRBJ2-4	CASSFGGGLVLDKNIQYF
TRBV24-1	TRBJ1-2	CATSDRTVYGYTF
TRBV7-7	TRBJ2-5	CASSLGALQTQYF
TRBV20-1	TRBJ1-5	CSASPGNQPQHF
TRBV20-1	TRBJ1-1	CSAKRDSLNTEAFF
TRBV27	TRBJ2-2	CASRGNTGEGTGELFF
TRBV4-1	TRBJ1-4	CASSPRQGATNEKLFF
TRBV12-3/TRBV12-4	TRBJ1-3	CASSFLRNTIYF
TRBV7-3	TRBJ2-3	CASSLGRGVSTDTQYF
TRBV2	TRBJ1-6	CASTQRGPSSYNSPLHF
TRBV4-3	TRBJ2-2	CASSQDPSGGVNTGELFF
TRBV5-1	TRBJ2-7	CASSPLGQGGNEQYF
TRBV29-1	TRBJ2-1	CSVEPPGWDEQFF
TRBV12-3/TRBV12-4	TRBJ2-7	CASSLEGAAYEQYF
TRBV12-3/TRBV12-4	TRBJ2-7	CASSYRDRGPYEQYF
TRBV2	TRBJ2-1	CASGFWGNNEQFF
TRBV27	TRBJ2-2	CASSSSPLASGKTGELFF
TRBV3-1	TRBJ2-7	CASSLSGGSLYEQYF